This record concerns one T cell receptor (beta chain) sequence. The target antigen is unknown. This sample was taken from a study of OX40 agonist ivuxolimab in advanced cancers. On the study more broadly: The dose-escalation cohort had hepatocellular carcinoma, melanoma, renal cell or head and neck cancer. Partial responses were achieved by three patients, one with hepatocellular carcinoma and two with cutaneous melanoma. Findings and caveats of the study: Clones of CD4+ and CD8+ blood T cells grew by week 6 at doses of 0.1 to 3.0 mg/kg.

Only in-frame clones appear in the TCRdb table, and some are missing; sequencing was by immunoSEQ multiplex PCR. Altogether about 50,000 clones are present, 85% to 90% being singletons, with the ten largest covering approximately 2%. Individuals having autoimmune disease history or systemic immunosuppression were not enrolled. V was shortened by 2 bases and J by 3 bases, with 13 bases between the two germline ends. The CDR3 consists of 15 residues. The germline gives CDR1 MNHNS, CDR2 SASEGT. The genes are TRBV6-1 and TRBJ1-2; tentatively, D is TRBD1 (5 bases). Sample: CD4+ or CD8+ T cells sorted from blood, taken in a trial of the OX40 agonist ivuxolimab. The TCR originated in an adult with an advanced solid tumor such as melanoma, head and neck, liver or kidney cancer. This CDR3 is CASSEQDGTHYGYTF. The DNA for the CDR3 is TGTGCCAGCAGTGAACAGGACGGGACTCACTATGGCTACACCTTC.